This TCR beta chain stems from a study of cytomegalovirus exposure and HLA in healthy donors. CDR1 is SGHNT, CDR2 YYREEE, per germline (reference sequence). This CDR3 is built from 14 residues. V trimming: 2 bases; J trimming: 6 bases; junction bases outside the gene matches: 4. Comment on this clone: Its target is not known.

This table comes from immunoSEQ multiplex PCR, and its TCRdb copy is limited to in-frame clones, with some not included. The sample has about 170,000 clones, 80% to 90% seen once. Points from the study as a whole: The study listed roughly 150 cytomegalovirus-associated TCR beta chains.

While the first cohort had several hundred subjects, the donors belonged to the separate validation cohort of roughly 130 subjects. V gene TRBV5-4 combines with J gene TRBJ2-7; 11 bases line up with TRBD2. Material for sequencing was PBMCs. The sequence derives from a woman aged 25-40 years in good health and CMV-seronegative. The CDR3 region is CASSLLAGDGEQYF. The CDR3 DNA sequence: TGTGCCAGCAGCTTACTAGCGGGAGATGGCGAGCAGTACTTC.